The clone carrying this T cell receptor beta chain was seen only once. Only in-frame clones appear in the TCRdb table, and some are missing; sequencing was by immunoSEQ multiplex PCR. The sample shows around 620,000 clones, 70% to 90% of them seen only once. The data were obtained in a study of blood T cell repertoires in COVID-19. As for the study in general: Sites across the United States, Italy and Spain contributed samples from acute and convalescent COVID-19. T cells, B-cell-depleted T cells, or PBMCs provided the cDNA or gDNA that served as material.

The germline gives CDR1 SQVTM, CDR2 ANQGSEA. This CDR3 is 15 amino acids long. V was trimmed by 0 bases and J by 2 bases, leaving 11 bases between them. The V gene is TRBV29-1, the J gene TRBJ1-3; D possibly corresponds to TRBD1 (6 bases). This TCR came from a woman between 18 and 29 years old with acute or convalescent COVID-19. The specimen was peripheral blood. The CDR3 loop is CSVEDVGGAGNTIYF. In DNA form, the CDR3 reads TGCAGCGTTGAAGATGTAGGGGGGGCTGGAAACACCATATATTTT.